This entry lists 10 T cell receptor beta chains sequenced from one sample in a study of blood T cell repertoires in COVID-19. Produced via immunoSEQ multiplex PCR; TCRdb's table is partial and in-frame only. This sample has 200,000 to 250,000 clones, with around 83% found just once. The sample consisted of peripheral blood. All receptors derive from a woman aged 40 to 50 who had recovered from COVID-19.

This clone showed up just once. The CDR3 DNA follows: TGTGCCAGCAGCTTGTTCGGAGGAAACATTCAGTACTTC. Amino acids: CASSLFGGNIQYF. This sequence joins TRBV5-8 and TRBJ2-4, with a tentative D call TRBD2 (5 bases). V lost 1 base and J lost 6, with 8 bases in between. The CDR3 is 13 residues long. CDR1 and CDR2 (germline): SGHTS, YDEGEE.

V and J are TRBV4-1 and TRBJ2-3, with 8 bases aligning to TRBD2. Germline V lookup: CDR1 MGHRA, CDR2 YSYEKL. The CDR3 runs to 17 residues. V shed 0 bases and J 6 bases; nucleotides not matched to a gene: 11. CDR3 loop: CASSQDSSGGGPDTQYF. In DNA form, the CDR3 reads TGCGCCAGCAGCCAAGACTCGAGCGGCGGGGGGCCGGATACGCAGTATTTT.

This chain links TRBV11-3 with TRBJ1-6, with D maybe TRBD1 (5 bases). The V gene's germline CDR1 is SGHNT and CDR2 YENEEA. The CDR3 is made up of 17 amino acids. V shed 1 base and J shed 0 bases, with 10 bases lying between them. CDR3 amino acids: CASSLGGASSYNSPLHF. The DNA for the CDR3 is TGTGCCAGCAGCTTAGGCGGGGCAAGCTCCTATAATTCACCCCTCCACTTT. Full variable domain (missing parts from reference TRBV11-3 and TRBJ1-6): EAGVVQSPRYKIIEKKQPVAFWCNPISGHNTLYWYLQNLGQGPELLIRYENEEAVDDSQLPKDRFSAERLKGVDSTLKIQPAELGDSAVYLCASSLGGASSYNSPLHFGNGTRLTVT.

The sample holds a few counts of this clone. The V and J genes are TRBV30 and TRBJ1-6; a possible D gene is TRBD1 (5 bases). The CDR3 covers 13 residues. V lost 4 bases and J 10 bases, leaving 14 bases between the germline ends. Per germline, CDR1 GTSNPN and CDR2 SVGIG (reference sequence). CDR3 region: CAWTGQGGSPLHF. The CDR3 DNA is TGTGCCTGGACTGGACAAGGAGGGTCACCCCTCCACTTT. The variable domain in full, completed from reference TRBV30 and TRBJ1-6, reads SQTIHQWPATLVQPVGSPLSLECTVEGTSNPNLYWYRQAAGRGLQLLFYSVGIGQISSEVPQNLSASRPQDRQFILSSKKLLLSDSGFYLCAWTGQGGSPLHFGNGTRLTVT.

The J gene is TRBJ2-6, the V gene TRBV5-1; D is uncertain. Germline loops: CDR1 SGHRS, CDR2 YFSETQ. V lost 7 bases to trimming and J lost 0 bases, with 8 bases between them. This CDR3 comprises 14 residues. The CDR3 bases are TGCGCCAGCTGTCCGTACTCTGGGGCCAACGTCCTGACTTTC. Translation gives CASCPYSGANVLTF.

The chain couples TRBV19 to TRBJ2-7, with 8 positions matching TRBD2. The germline gives CDR1 LNHDA, CDR2 SQIVND (reference sequence). With 2 bases clipped from V and 4 bases from J, the junction kept 13 bases outside the gene matches. The CDR3 totals 17 residues. The CDR3 bases are TGTGCCAGTAGTATAAGTGCACCAGCGGGGGCCGCTTACGAGCAGTACTTC. Amino acid sequence: CASSISAPAGAAYEQYF.

Turning to this clone: Distinct nucleotide sequences in the sample also encode this CDR3. The rearrangement links TRBV30 to TRBJ2-5; TRBD2 might be the D (5 bases). Trimming cost V 0 bases and J 5 bases, with 7 bases left between them. Germline V gene data show CDR1 as GTSNPN and CDR2 as SVGIG (reference sequence). CDR3 length: 12 residues. The DNA of the CDR3 is TGTGCCTGGAGTGTTCGGAGGGAGACCCAGTACTTC. This codes for CAWSVRRETQYF. The full variable domain, rest sourced from reference TRBV30 and TRBJ2-5, is SQTIHQWPATLVQPVGSPLSLECTVEGTSNPNLYWYRQAAGRGLQLLFYSVGIGQISSEVPQNLSASRPQDRQFILSSKKLLLSDSGFYLCAWSVRRETQYFGPGTRLLVL.

As DNA, the CDR3 is TGTGCCAGCAGCCCGGGACTAGCGGTAAAAGAGACCCAGTACTTC. This codes for CASSPGLAVKETQYF. This chain uses TRBV7-2 with TRBJ2-5; 11 bases are shared with TRBD2. The germline CDR1 and CDR2 sequences are SGHTA and FQGNSA. The CDR3 runs 15 residues. The trim removed 5 bases at V and 3 bases at J, leaving 5 bases unmatched.

The chain employs TRBV9 and TRBJ2-3; D is possibly TRBD2 (6 bases). V lost 4 bases, J lost 12 bases, and 18 bases lay in between. This CDR3 contains 13 residues. In germline, CDR1 is SGDLS, CDR2 YYNGEE. The CDR3 region has the DNA TGTGCCAGCAGCCCGAGGGAGGAGGGAAATCAGTATTTT. Translating gives CASSPREEGNQYF.

The chain has TRBV18 and TRBJ1-3; D may be TRBD1 (6 bases). Germline V gene lookup returns CDR1 KGHSH and CDR2 LQKENI. The CDR3 spans 18 residues. Trimming took off 2 bases at V and 0 bases at J, with 17 bases between the two ends. The chain's CDR3 is CASSPVGGLNPSGNTIYF. In DNA, the CDR3 is TGTGCCAGCTCACCAGTCGGGGGGCTAAACCCCTCTGGAAACACCATATATTTT.